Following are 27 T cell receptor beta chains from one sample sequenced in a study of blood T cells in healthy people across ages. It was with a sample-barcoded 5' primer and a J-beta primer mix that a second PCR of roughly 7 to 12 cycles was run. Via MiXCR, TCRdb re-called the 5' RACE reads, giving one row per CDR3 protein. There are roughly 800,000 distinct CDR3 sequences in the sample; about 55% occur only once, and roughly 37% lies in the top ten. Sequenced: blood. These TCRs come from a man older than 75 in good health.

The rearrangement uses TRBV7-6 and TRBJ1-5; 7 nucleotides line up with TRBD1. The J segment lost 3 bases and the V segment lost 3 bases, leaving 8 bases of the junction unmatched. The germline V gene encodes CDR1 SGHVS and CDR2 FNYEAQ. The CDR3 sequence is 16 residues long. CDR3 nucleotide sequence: TGTGCCAGCAGCTTGGGGACAGATGGCCTCAATCAGCCCCAGCATTTT. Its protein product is CASSLGTDGLNQPQHF.

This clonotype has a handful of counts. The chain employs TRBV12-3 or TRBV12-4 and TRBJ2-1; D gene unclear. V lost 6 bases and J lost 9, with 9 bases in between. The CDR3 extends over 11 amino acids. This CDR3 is CASSPTIEQFF. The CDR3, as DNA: TGTGCCAGCAGCCCAACGATTGAGCAGTTCTTC.

The CDR3 coding sequence is TGTGCCAGCAGTTTGAACAGGGGAGGTGGCTACACCTTC. It yields the protein CASSLNRGGGYTF. J is TRBJ1-2 and V is TRBV6-5; 7 bases align to TRBD1. The CDR3 loop spans 13 amino acids. The ends lost 4 bases at V and 7 bases at J; junction bases unmatched: 6. Germline CDR1 is MNHEY and CDR2 is SVGAGI.

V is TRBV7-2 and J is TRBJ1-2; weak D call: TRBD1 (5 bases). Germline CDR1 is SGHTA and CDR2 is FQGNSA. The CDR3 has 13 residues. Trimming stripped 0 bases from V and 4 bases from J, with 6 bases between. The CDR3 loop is CASSLAGRYGYTF. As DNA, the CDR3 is TGTGCCAGCAGCTTAGCGGGACGCTATGGCTACACCTTC. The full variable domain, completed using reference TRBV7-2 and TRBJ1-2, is GAGVSQSPSNKVTEKGKDVELRCDPISGHTALYWYRQSLGQGLEFLIYFQGNSAPDKSGLPSDRFSAERTGGSVSTLTIQRTQQEDSAVYLCASSLAGRYGYTFGSGTRLTVV.

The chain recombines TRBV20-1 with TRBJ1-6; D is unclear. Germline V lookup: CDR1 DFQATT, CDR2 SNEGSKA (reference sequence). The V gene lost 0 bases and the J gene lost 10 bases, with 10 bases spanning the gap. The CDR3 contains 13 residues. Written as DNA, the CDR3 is TGCAGTGCTAGAGATCGGCTGACATCACCCCTCCACTTT. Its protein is CSARDRLTSPLHF.

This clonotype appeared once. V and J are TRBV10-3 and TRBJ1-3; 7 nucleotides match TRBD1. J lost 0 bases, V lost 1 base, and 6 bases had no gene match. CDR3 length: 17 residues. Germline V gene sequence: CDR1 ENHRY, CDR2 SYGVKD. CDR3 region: CAISEYRQGRSGNTIYF. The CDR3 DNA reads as TGTGCCATCAGTGAGTATCGACAGGGCCGCTCTGGAAACACCATATATTTT.

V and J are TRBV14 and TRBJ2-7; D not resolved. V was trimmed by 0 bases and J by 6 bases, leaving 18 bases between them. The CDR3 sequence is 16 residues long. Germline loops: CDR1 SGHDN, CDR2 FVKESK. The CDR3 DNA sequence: TGTGCCAGCAGCCAAGATTTTGCAGGCTTGAGAAGCGAGCAGTACTTC. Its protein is CASSQDFAGLRSEQYF.

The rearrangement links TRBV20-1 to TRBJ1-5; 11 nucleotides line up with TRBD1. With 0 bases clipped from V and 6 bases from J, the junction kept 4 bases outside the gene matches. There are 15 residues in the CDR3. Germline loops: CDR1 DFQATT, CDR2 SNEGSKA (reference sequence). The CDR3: CSARDPGQGGQPQHF. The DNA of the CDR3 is TGCAGTGCTAGAGACCCGGGACAGGGGGGTCAGCCCCAGCATTTT.

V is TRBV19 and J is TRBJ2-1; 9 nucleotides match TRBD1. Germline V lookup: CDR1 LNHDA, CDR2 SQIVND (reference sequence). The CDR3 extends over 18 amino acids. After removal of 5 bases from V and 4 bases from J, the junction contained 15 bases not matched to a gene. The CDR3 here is CASSADTGGASSYNEQFF. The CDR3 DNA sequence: TGTGCCAGTAGTGCCGATACAGGGGGCGCGAGCTCATACAATGAGCAGTTCTTC.

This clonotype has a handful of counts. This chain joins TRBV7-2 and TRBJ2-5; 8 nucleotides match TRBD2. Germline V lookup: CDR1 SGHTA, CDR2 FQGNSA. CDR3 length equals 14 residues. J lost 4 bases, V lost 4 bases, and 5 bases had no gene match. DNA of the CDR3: TGTGCCAGCAGCTCTTACGGGAGGGCAGAGACCCAGTACTTC. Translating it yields CASSSYGRAETQYF.

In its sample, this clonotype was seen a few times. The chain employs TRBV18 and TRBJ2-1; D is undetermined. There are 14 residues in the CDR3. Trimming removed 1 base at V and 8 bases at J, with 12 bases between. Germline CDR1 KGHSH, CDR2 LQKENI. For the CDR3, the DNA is TGTGCCAGCTCACCACAGGCGATCGAGGATGAGCAGTTCTTC. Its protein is CASSPQAIEDEQFF. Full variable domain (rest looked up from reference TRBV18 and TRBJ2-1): NAGVMQNPRHLVRRRGQEARLRCSPMKGHSHVYWYRQLPEEGLKFMVYLQKENIIDESGMPKERFSAEFPKEGPSILRIQQVVRGDSAAYFCASSPQAIEDEQFFGPGTRLTVL.

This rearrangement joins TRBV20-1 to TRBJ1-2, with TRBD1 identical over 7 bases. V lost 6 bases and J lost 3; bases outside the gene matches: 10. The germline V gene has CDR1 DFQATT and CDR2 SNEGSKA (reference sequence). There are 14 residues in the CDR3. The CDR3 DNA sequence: TGCAGTGCCGGCCGGGACCAGGGGGACTATGGCTACACCTTC. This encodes CSAGRDQGDYGYTF.

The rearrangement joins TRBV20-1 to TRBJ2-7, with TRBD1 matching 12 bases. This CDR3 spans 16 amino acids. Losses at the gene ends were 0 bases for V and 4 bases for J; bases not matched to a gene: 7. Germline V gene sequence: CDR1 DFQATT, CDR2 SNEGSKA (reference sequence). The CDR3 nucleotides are TGCAGTGCTAGAGAAGCCGGGACAGGGGGCCGGTACGAGCAGTACTTC. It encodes CSAREAGTGGRYEQYF.

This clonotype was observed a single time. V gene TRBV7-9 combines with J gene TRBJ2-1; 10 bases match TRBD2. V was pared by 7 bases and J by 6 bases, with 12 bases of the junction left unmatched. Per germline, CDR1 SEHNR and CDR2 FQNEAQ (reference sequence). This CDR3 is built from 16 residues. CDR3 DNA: TGTGCCAGCATCTCCCCCGGGACTAGCGCGAGCAATGAGCAGTTCTTC. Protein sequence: CASISPGTSASNEQFF. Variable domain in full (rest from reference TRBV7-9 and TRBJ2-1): DTGVSQNPRHKITKRGQNVTFRCDPISEHNRLYWYRQTLGQGPEFLTYFQNEAQLEKSRLLSDRFSAERPKGSFSTLEIQRTEQGDSAMYLCASISPGTSASNEQFFGPGTRLTVL.

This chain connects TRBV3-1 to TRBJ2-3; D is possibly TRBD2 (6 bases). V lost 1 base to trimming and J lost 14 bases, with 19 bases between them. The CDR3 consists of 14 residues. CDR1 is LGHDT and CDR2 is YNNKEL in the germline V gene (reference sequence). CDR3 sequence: CASSQAGGFFGAYF. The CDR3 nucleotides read TGTGCCAGCAGCCAAGCCGGGGGTTTCTTTGGGGCGTATTTT.

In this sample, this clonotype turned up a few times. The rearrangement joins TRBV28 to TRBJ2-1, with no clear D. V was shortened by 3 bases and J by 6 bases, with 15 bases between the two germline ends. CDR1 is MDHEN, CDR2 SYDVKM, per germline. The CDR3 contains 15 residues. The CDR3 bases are TGTGCCAGCAGTTTTGGACCAGGCAGGTCCAATGAGCAGTTCTTC. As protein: CASSFGPGRSNEQFF.

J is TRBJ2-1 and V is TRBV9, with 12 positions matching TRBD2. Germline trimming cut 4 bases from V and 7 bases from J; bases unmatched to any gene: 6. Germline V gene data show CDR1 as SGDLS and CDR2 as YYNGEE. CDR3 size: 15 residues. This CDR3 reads CASSTTSGRQNEQFF. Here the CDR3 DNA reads TGTGCCAGCAGCACCACTAGCGGGAGGCAGAATGAGCAGTTCTTC.

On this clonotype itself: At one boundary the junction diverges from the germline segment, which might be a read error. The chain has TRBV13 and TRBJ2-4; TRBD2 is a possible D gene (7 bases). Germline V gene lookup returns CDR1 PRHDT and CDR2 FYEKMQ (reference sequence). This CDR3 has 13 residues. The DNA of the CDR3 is TGTGCCAGCAGCCTGGCGGGGGCCTACGAGCAGCACTTC. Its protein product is CASSLAGAYEQHF.

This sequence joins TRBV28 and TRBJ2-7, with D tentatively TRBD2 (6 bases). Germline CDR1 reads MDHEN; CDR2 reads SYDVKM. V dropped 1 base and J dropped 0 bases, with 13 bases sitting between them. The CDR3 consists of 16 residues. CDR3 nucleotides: TGTGCCAGCAGTTTATTATTAGCGGAAAGCTCCTACGAGCAGTACTTC. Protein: CASSLLLAESSYEQYF.

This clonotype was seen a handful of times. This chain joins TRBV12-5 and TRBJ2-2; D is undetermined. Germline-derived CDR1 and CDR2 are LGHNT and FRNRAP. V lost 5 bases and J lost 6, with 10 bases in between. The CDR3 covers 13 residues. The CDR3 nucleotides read TGTGCTAGTGGTGTGCCGAGTGCCGGGGAGCTGTTTTTT. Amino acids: CASGVPSAGELFF. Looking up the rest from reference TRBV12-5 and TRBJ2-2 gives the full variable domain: DARVTQTPRHKVTEMGQEVTMRCQPILGHNTVFWYRQTMMQGLELLAYFRNRAPLDDSGMPKDRFSAEMPDATLATLKIQPSEPRDSAVYFCASGVPSAGELFFGEGSRLTVL.

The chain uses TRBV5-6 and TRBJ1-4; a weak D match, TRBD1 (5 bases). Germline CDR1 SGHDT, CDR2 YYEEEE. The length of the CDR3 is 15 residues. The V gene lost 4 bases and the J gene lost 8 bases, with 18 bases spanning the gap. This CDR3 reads CASSQGQSLSEKLFF. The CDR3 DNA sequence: TGTGCCAGCAGCCAAGGACAAAGTCTTAGCGAAAAACTGTTTTTT. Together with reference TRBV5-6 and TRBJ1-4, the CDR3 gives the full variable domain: DAGVTQSPTHLIKTRGQQVTLRCSPKSGHDTVSWYQQALGQGPQFIFQYYEEEERQRGNFPDRFSGHQFPNYSSELNVNALLLGDSALYLCASSQGQSLSEKLFFGSGTQLSVL.

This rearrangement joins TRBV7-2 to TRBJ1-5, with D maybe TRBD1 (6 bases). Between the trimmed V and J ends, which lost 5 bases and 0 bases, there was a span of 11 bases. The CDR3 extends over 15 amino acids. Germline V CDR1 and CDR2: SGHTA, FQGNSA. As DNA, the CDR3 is TGTGCCAGCAGCGCGGGACACCATAGCAATCAGCCCCAGCATTTT. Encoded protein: CASSAGHHSNQPQHF.

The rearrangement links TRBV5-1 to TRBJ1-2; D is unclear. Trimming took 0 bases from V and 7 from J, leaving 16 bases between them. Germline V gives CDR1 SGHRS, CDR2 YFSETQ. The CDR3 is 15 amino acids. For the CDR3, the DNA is TGCGCCAGCAGCTTGGGGGCTACTGACCCCGGTGGCTACACCTTC. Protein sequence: CASSLGATDPGGYTF.

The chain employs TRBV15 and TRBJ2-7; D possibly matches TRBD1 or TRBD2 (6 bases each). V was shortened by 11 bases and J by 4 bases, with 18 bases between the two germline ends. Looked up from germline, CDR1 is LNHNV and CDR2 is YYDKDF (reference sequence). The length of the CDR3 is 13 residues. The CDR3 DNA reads TGTGCCTCAGGGACGGGGGCCCCTTACGAGCAGTACTTC. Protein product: CASGTGAPYEQYF.

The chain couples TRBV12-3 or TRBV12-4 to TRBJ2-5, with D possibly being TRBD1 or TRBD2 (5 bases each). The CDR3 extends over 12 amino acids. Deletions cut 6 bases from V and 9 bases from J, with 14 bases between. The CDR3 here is CASRGVSESQYF. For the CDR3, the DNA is TGTGCCAGCAGGGGGGTGAGCGAGTCCCAGTACTTC.

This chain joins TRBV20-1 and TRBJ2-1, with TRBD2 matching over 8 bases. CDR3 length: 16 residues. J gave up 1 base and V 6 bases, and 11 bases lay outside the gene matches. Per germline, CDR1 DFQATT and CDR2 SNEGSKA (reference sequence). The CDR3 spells CSAAVGRGRSYNEQFF. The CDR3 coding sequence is TGCAGTGCGGCCGTCGGGAGGGGGAGGTCCTACAATGAGCAGTTCTTC.

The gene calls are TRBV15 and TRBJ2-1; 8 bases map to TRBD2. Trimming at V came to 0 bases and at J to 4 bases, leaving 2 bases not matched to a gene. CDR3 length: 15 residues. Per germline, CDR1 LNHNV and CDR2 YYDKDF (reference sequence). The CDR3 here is CATSRDTSGYNEQFF. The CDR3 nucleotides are TGTGCCACCAGCAGAGACACTAGCGGATACAATGAGCAGTTCTTC.